This T cell receptor beta chain was retrieved from a study of T cell repertoires in cytomegalovirus infection. Study as a whole: Through public TCR beta signatures, both CMV infection and matching HLA type were indicated. The study's findings and limits: Dominant in the ex vivo response were TCR beta clonotypes restricted by HLA-C and specific for CMV. Carriers of CMV and the relevant HLA type were discriminated by public TCR beta frequency.

The V and J ends lost 9 bases and 4 bases respectively, with 19 bases between them. Germline assignment: CDR1 MDHEN and CDR2 SYDVKM. This CDR3 spans 14 amino acids. This clonotype has ten or more counts. Its antigen is not known. A single record per CDR3 protein comes from TCRdb applying MiXCR to the reads. The sample lists fewer than 300,000 distinct CDR3 sequences; about 23% were seen once. The receptor comes from a human donor in good health (CMV status not recorded). Some clones in this sample may be carry-over from other donors' samples. V is TRBV28 and J is TRBJ2-7, with a tentative D call TRBD2 (5 bases). Sequencing used PBMCs. CDR3 bases: TGTGCCAGTCTACCCTTGGGAGTGGGTTACGAGCAGTACTTC. It yields the protein CASLPLGVGYEQYF.